A selection of T cell receptor beta chains follows, all from one sample in a study of CXCR3-negative and CXCR3-positive naive CD8 T cells. TCRdb processed the 5' RACE reads again and assigns one entry to each CDR3 protein, with no DNA. The specimen's table records some 39,000 distinct CDR3 sequences. Sequencing was performed on naive CXCR3- CD8+ T cells from blood. All receptors come from a human donor in good health. Some clones in this sample may be carry-over from other donors' samples. CDR3s include the opening cysteine and the closing phenylalanine or tryptophan. Size is omitted from some rows. Given values are once, few, many or a class for expanded clones.

abundance,j_gene,v_gene,CDR3aa
.,TRBJ1-2,TRBV29-1,CSVDGTGDYYGYTF
.,TRBJ1-6,TRBV20-1,CSASGGFSSYNSPLHF
.,TRBJ2-7,TRBV2,CASRGWGRDYEQYF
.,TRBJ1-1,TRBV19,CASKWGNTEAFF
.,TRBJ1-1,TRBV20-1,CSARNRSNTEAFF
.,TRBJ1-3,TRBV6-5,CASSTRQAPSGNTIYF
.,TRBJ2-5,TRBV29-1,CSVSEQGSETQYF
.,TRBJ2-5,TRBV7-9,CASRQGNGETQYF
.,TRBJ2-7,TRBV7-9,CASSFVAYEQYF
.,TRBJ2-7,TRBV7-9,CASSWDRGIYEQYF
.,TRBJ2-3,TRBV29-1,CSAQEAGPRRWYF
.,TRBJ1-1,TRBV5-6,CASSLPPERDYTEAFF
.,TRBJ2-7,TRBV11-2,CASSSPAGWQVEQYF
.,TRBJ2-1,TRBV29-1,CSLRQGILDEQFF
.,TRBJ2-1,TRBV29-1,CSVGGHQYNEQFF
.,TRBJ2-1,TRBV9,CASSVAPSGSYEQFF
.,TRBJ2-7,TRBV27,CASSFGTHYEQYF
.,TRBJ1-1,TRBV29-1,CSVENPGRTNTEAFF
.,TRBJ2-7,TRBV5-5,CASLTGEAYEQYF
.,TRBJ2-1,TRBV6-1,CASSSTTSGYNEQFF
.,TRBJ2-3,TRBV5-1,CASSLYRERTDTQYF
.,TRBJ1-1,TRBV7-6,CASSLSGYTEAFF
.,TRBJ2-3,TRBV2,CASRPQTSNTDTQYF
.,TRBJ2-1,TRBV28,CASSSLRRVNEQFF
.,TRBJ2-1,TRBV29-1,CSVFGAYNEQFF
.,TRBJ1-1,TRBV12-3/TRBV12-4,CASSLRWGRWTEAFF
.,TRBJ1-1,TRBV28,CASSLYSEAFF
.,TRBJ2-2,TRBV29-1,CSASLAGGGELFF
.,TRBJ1-1,TRBV7-9,CASRTATEAFF
.,TRBJ2-2,TRBV25-1,CASISAKDTGELFF
.,TRBJ2-1,TRBV7-9,CASSQPWTAYNEQFF
.,TRBJ2-7,TRBV20-1,CSGSSGSFYEQYF
.,TRBJ2-5,TRBV7-3,CASSLMAGNQETQYF
.,TRBJ1-5,TRBV18,CASSPPGQILSSNQPQHF
.,TRBJ1-1,TRBV20-1,CSAGRTGDEAFF
.,TRBJ1-1,TRBV28,CASSRDRAWTEAFF
medium-sized,TRBJ1-2,TRBV7-3,CASSPDGDYGYTF
.,TRBJ2-3,TRBV12-3/TRBV12-4,CASKVGSTDTQYF
.,TRBJ1-2,TRBV27,CASSGRPYGYTF
.,TRBJ2-1,TRBV6-5,CASSYGSGSYNEQFF
.,TRBJ2-6,TRBV15,CATSRDDGGGSGANVLTF
.,TRBJ2-5,TRBV29-1,CSVEDLGLAPSQYF
.,TRBJ2-3,TRBV7-2,CASSLGASEDTQYF
.,TRBJ2-7,TRBV7-9,CASSLALQRQGPLSYEQYF
.,TRBJ2-7,TRBV20-1,CSARATRTGPYEQYF
.,TRBJ2-7,TRBV7-9,CASSLPGQFFEQYF
.,TRBJ2-3,TRBV29-1,CSVEAGTPSTDTQYF
.,TRBJ1-2,TRBV20-1,CSASKQGVIDYGYTF
.,TRBJ1-1,TRBV21-1,CASSKSGWDRVRNTEAFF
.,TRBJ2-3,TRBV7-9,CASSFPNAGANTDTQYF
.,TRBJ1-2,TRBV29-1,CSVDRGINYGYTF
.,TRBJ2-1,TRBV12-3/TRBV12-4,CASSTRVYNEQFF
.,TRBJ2-5,TRBV28,CASRGQGQETQYF
.,TRBJ2-1,TRBV6-6,CASSYRLKSYEQFF
.,TRBJ2-7,TRBV7-2,CASSFLGRAYEQYF
.,TRBJ2-3,TRBV6-5,CASSYDRPTDTQYF
.,TRBJ1-5,TRBV25-1,CASSELGGHQPQHF
.,TRBJ2-1,TRBV7-8,CASSLDGIHYTEQFF
.,TRBJ1-2,TRBV29-1,CSVPDRGGLGYTF
.,TRBJ1-1,TRBV15,CATSTVDRLATEAFF